This TCR beta chain was captured by sequencing in a study of lymphopenia after photon versus proton radiotherapy (dated by TCRdb to between 2018 and 2021). Broadly, across the study: The study compared the immunological effects of photon versus proton radiation therapy in patients with gastrointestinal tumors who developed high-grade lymphopenia. A cohort of 20 patients with gastrointestinal tumors who received either photon or proton therapy and subsequently developed lymphopenia was included. The study aimed to characterize how the two radiation modalities differ in their impact on the immune system.

From cysteine to phenylalanine, the CDR3 is 13 amino acids long. Solely the CDR3 DNA is kept, with 39 bases framed from the first base. The V end loses 5 bases and the J end loses 6 bases, and a stretch of 10 bases separates them. CDR1 and CDR2 were assigned from the germline V gene as SGHNT and YENEEA. General study outcomes and caveats: Once the lymphocyte count had reached its nadir, the repertoires of photon-treated patients showed oligoclonal expansion, particularly of CD8+ Temra cells, and this expansion drove the decline in diversity. The survival association was assessed only in patients who died, and the authors presented better survival with proton therapy as a possibility rather than a demonstrated result. Among patients across the cohort who died, overall survival time showed an inverse correlation with a larger post-nadir drop in TCR diversity. During treatment, patients who received proton therapy stayed relatively stable, whereas patients who received photon therapy lost naive T cells and TCR diversity and gained effector/memory populations.

Libraries were built with the immunoSEQ multiplex PCR assay. Deep sequencing of rearranged TCR beta loci, alongside multiparametric flow cytometry, was used to profile T cell repertoires. The immuneACCESS repertoire file appears here via TCRdb, limited to in-frame rearrangements. These files lack a portion of the clones; in checked studies, under half of the deficit traces to unresolved V genes, and the cause of the others is not known. The sample yields tens of thousands of clones; 80% to 95% were counted once. The top ten hold around 9% of the sample. Comment on this clone: Its antigen has not been determined. Per-nucleotide qualities are absent, and no much larger clonotype sits a single base away.

Material: peripheral blood, obtained from a patient treated with proton-based radiotherapy. This TCR derives from a woman in her seventies with pancreatic cancer. Some clones in this sample may be carry-over from other donors' samples. The chain employs TRBV11-3 and TRBJ2-2; the D assignment is uncertain and may be TRBD1 or TRBD2, with 5 bases supporting each. The sequenced DNA: TGTGCCAGCAGCCACCGGGACCCCGGGGAGCTGTTTTTT. This is translated as CASSHRDPGELFF.